The present T cell receptor (beta chain) was sequenced within a study of blood T cells in healthy people across ages. This CDR3 region has 18 residues. CDR1 and CDR2 (germline): LGHNA, YNFKEQ. Broader study findings: Shifts in expanded clonotypes may have been confounded by donor CMV status, which was unknown. With naive T cell percentage, TCR beta diversity showed a strong correlation. Getting older went along with TCR beta diversity per million T cells dropping roughly linearly.

On this clonotype: Its specificity is unknown. One end of the junction fails to match germline, which may point to a read error.

Primers used in a second PCR of about 6 to 11 cycles were a sample-barcoded 5' primer and a J-beta primer mix. All cDNA molecules were each tagged by a template-switch adaptor with 12 random nucleotides. Each CDR3 protein is one row after TCRdb ran MiXCR on the 5' RACE reads. The sample contains fewer than 2 million distinct CDR3 sequences, around 42% of which appear only once. The receptor's source is a human donor in good health. The chain links TRBV4-2 to TRBJ1-5; D is unresolved. The sequencing input was blood. CDR3 loop: CASSQEGYKKHSNQLQHF. The CDR3, as DNA: TGTGCCAGCAGCCAAGAAGGCTATAAGAAACATAGCAATCAGCTCCAGCATTTT.